The 22 T cell receptor beta chains listed next were all sequenced from one sample in a study of T cells expressing NK-cell markers. Following a re-call of the 5' RACE reads, TCRdb has one entry per CDR3 protein and lacks DNA. This sample's table has 150,000 to 180,000 distinct CDR3 sequences. Sample: blood T cells: a sorted CD56 or NKG2C T cell subset, CD4+ or CD8+ T cells, or bulk PBMC T cells (not recorded which). These receptors were collected from a woman aged 45-59 years in good health.

This chain links TRBV6-1 with TRBJ2-2; TCRdb indicates TRBD2, and absent DNA this call remains unverified. CDR1 is MNHNS and CDR2 is SASEGT in the germline V gene. This CDR3 contains 14 residues. The CDR3 region is CASSASKYTGELFF.

The genes are TRBV7-9 and TRBJ2-3; lacking DNA, the TRBD2 call made by TCRdb goes unchecked. CDR1 SEHNR and CDR2 FQNEAQ come from the germline V gene (reference sequence). The CDR3 consists of 14 residues. CDR3: CASSPMGDPDTQYF.

CDR3 amino acids: CASSHNIGGVKTGELFF. J is TRBJ2-2 and V is TRBV12-3 or TRBV12-4; the TRBD1 assignment by TCRdb is unverifiable without DNA. The CDR3 totals 17 residues.

The V and J genes are TRBV7-9 and TRBJ2-4; TCRdb's D gene call, TRBD1, goes unchecked for lack of DNA. CDR1 is SEHNR and CDR2 is FQNEAQ in the germline V gene (reference sequence). The length of the CDR3 is 16 residues. CDR3 residues: CASSLLGQGPKNIQYF.

This rearrangement joins TRBV20-1 to TRBJ1-4; without DNA, the TCRdb call of TRBD1 cannot be checked. Germline values: CDR1 DFQATT, CDR2 SNEGSKA (reference sequence). The CDR3 has 13 amino acids. The chain's CDR3 is CSAPDRSNEKLFF.

This sequence joins TRBV27 and TRBJ1-1; TCRdb calls TRBD1, which cannot be checked without DNA. The CDR3 is 14 amino acids. CDR1 and CDR2 from the germline V gene are MNHEY and SMNVEV (reference sequence). The CDR3 sequence: CASSLSRGDTEAFF.

The chain is built from TRBV9 and TRBJ1-4; no DNA is available, so the TRBD1 call from TCRdb remains unchecked. CDR3 length: 17 residues. CDR1 and CDR2 (germline): SGDLS, YYNGEE. The CDR3 here is CASSDGASGSTNEKLFF.

The rearrangement uses TRBV2 and TRBJ2-1; TCRdb indicates TRBD2, and absent DNA this call remains unverified. The V gene's germline CDR1 is SNHLY and CDR2 FYNNEI. The CDR3 runs 14 residues. CDR3 sequence: CASSKTTSYNEQFF. Drawing the rest from reference TRBV2 and TRBJ2-1, the complete variable domain is EPEVTQTPSHQVTQMGQEVILRCVPISNHLYFYWYRQILGQKVEFLVSFYNNEISEKSEIFDDQFSVERPDGSNFTLKIRSTKLEDSAMYFCASSKTTSYNEQFFGPGTRLTVL.

This chain uses TRBV6-6 with TRBJ1-1; there is no DNA to check the TCRdb D call of TRBD1. Germline CDR1 reads MNHNY; CDR2 reads SVGAGI (reference sequence). This CDR3 spans 18 amino acids. The CDR3 is CASSPVPAHIIRGDEAFF.

This chain links TRBV9 with TRBJ2-3; no DNA is available, so the TRBD1 call from TCRdb remains unchecked. The CDR3 sequence is 16 residues long. Germline values: CDR1 SGDLS, CDR2 YYNGEE. CDR3 loop: CASSVASGGVADTQYF.

The rearrangement links TRBV27 to TRBJ1-2; TCRdb indicates TRBD1, and absent DNA this call remains unverified. Germline lookup yields CDR1 MNHEY and CDR2 SMNVEV (reference sequence). The CDR3 is 14 amino acids. The CDR3 sequence is CASSFSNRNYGYTF.

The CDR3 sequence is CASSSPIPRDNEQFF. The gene calls are TRBV7-9 and TRBJ2-1. This CDR3 contains 15 residues. Germline lookup yields CDR1 SEHNR and CDR2 FQNEAQ (reference sequence).

The chain recombines TRBV6-5 with TRBJ2-2; the TCRdb D gene call, TRBD1, has no DNA to confirm it. Germline CDR1 reads MNHEY; CDR2 reads SVGAGI. The CDR3 spans 14 residues. The CDR3 spells CASIPRGLAGELFF.

The chain uses TRBV6-1 and TRBJ2-5; the D call from TCRdb, TRBD1, cannot be confirmed without DNA. The germline V gene encodes CDR1 MNHNS and CDR2 SASEGT. CDR3 length equals 14 residues. The CDR3 is CASSEWDRGETQYF.

The chain couples TRBV6-2 or TRBV6-3 to TRBJ2-7; as DNA is missing, the TRBD1 call by TCRdb cannot be tested. Germline-derived CDR1 and CDR2 are MNHEY and SVGEGT. The CDR3 length is 14 residues. The CDR3 sequence is CASSYPGPIDEQYF.

The chain has TRBV24-1 and TRBJ2-1; TCRdb reports TRBD2, a call that lacks DNA to check it against. The CDR3 is 15 residues long. Germline values: CDR1 KGHDR, CDR2 SFDVKD. Here the CDR3 reads CATSDRTSAYNEQFF.

The chain recombines TRBV20-1 with TRBJ2-7; without DNA, the TCRdb call of TRBD2 cannot be checked. Germline V lookup: CDR1 DFQATT, CDR2 SNEGSKA (reference sequence). This CDR3 contains 19 residues. The CDR3 is CSARPVAGVPSSTSGEQYF.

The chain couples TRBV10-1 to TRBJ2-1; with no DNA, the TCRdb D assignment of TRBD2 cannot be verified. Germline CDR1 WNHNN, CDR2 SYGVQD (reference sequence). This CDR3 spans 13 amino acids. The CDR3 sequence is CASGGPPRREQFF.

The rearrangement links TRBV6-5 to TRBJ2-3. This CDR3 is 13 amino acids long. CDR1 MNHEY and CDR2 SVGAGI come from the germline V gene. The CDR3 sequence: CASSYSVTEGQYF.

The V call is TRBV7-8, the J call TRBJ2-3; with no DNA, the TCRdb D assignment of TRBD2 cannot be verified. The CDR3 length is 17 residues. The germline CDR1 and CDR2 sequences are SGHVS and FQNEAQ. The CDR3 sequence: CASSPGLAGTLADTQYF.

The J gene is TRBJ1-1, the V gene TRBV14. This CDR3 is built from 16 residues. CDR1 SGHDN and CDR2 FVKESK come from the germline V gene. CDR3 protein: CASSQGYAEINTEAFF.

The V gene is TRBV11-2, the J gene TRBJ2-2; TCRdb picks TRBD1, but there is no DNA to check that call. The CDR3 has 16 residues. Germline values: CDR1 SGHAT, CDR2 FQNNGV. CDR3 sequence: CASSLLSRGNTGELFF.